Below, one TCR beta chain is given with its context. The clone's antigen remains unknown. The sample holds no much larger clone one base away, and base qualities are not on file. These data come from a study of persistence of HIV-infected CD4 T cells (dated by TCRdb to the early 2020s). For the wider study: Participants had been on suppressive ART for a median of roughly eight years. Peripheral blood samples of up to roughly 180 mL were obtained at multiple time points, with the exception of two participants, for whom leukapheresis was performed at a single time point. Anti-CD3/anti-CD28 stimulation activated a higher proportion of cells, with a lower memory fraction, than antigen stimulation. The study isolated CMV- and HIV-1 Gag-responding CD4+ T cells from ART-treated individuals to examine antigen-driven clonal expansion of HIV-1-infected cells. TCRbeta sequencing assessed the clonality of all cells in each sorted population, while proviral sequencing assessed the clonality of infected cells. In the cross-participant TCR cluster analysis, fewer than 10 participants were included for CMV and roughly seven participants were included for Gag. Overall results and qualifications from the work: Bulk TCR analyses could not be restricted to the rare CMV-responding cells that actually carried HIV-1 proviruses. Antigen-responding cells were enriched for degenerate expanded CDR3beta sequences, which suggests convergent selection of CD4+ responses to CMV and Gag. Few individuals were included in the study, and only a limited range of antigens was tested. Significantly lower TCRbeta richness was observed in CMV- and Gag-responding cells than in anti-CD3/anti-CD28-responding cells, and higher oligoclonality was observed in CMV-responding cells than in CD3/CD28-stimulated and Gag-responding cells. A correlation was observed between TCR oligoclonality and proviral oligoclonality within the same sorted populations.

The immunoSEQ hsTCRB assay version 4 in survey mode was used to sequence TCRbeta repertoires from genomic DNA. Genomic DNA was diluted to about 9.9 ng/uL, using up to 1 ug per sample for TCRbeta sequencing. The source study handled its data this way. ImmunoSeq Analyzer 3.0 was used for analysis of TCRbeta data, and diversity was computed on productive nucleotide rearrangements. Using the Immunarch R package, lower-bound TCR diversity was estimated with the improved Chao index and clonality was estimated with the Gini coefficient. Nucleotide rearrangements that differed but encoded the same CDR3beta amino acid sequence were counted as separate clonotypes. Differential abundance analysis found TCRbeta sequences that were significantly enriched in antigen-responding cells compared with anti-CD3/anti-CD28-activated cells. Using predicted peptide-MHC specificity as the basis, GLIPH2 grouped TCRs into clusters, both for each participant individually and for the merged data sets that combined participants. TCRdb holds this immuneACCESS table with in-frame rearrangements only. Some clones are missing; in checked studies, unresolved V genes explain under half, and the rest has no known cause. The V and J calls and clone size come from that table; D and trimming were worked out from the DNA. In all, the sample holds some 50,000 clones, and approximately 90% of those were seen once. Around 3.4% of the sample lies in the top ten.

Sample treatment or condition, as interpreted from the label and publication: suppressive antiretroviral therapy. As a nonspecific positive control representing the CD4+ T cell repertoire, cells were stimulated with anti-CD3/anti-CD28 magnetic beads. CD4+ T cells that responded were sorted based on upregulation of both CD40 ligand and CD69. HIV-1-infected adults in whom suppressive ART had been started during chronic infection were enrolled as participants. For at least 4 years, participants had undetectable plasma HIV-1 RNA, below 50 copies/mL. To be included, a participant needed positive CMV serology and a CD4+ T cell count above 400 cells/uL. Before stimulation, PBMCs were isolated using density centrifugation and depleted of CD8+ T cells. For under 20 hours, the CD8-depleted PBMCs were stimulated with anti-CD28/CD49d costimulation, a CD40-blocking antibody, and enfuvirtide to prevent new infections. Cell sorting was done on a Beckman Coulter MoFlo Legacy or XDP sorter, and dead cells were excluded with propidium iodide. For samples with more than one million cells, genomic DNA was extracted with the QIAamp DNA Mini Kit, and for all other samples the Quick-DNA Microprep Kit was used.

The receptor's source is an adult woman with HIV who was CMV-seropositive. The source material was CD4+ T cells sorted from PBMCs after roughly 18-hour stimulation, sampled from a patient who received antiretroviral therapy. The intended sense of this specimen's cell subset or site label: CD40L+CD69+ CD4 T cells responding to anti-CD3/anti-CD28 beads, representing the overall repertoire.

CDR3 reads: CASSLDLGTSGRSYEQFF. In nucleotides, the sequence is TGCGCCAGCAGCTTGGACCTAGGGACTAGCGGGAGAAGTTATGAGCAGTTCTTC. This chain is built from TRBV5-1 and TRBJ2-1, and TRBD2 aligns with 14 junction nucleotides. V is trimmed back by 0 bases and J by 8 bases, and the junction contains 10 bases that no gene match accounts for. From cysteine to phenylalanine, the CDR3 is 18 amino acids long. Of the read, only the CDR3 DNA is kept; its 54 bases are in frame from base 1. In the germline V gene, CDR1 corresponds to SGHRS and CDR2 to YFSETQ.